This T cell receptor (beta chain) was profiled in a study of control samples from healthy donors and cancer patients. Germline V gene sequence: CDR1 SGHTA, CDR2 FQGNSA. The length of the CDR3 is 17 residues. The V end was cut by 5 bases, the J end by 0 bases, with 17 bases between. Method: immunoSEQ multiplex PCR; TCRdb's copy keeps in-frame clones and lacks some. The sample includes 95,000 to 150,000 clones, about 92% of them seen just once. What was sequenced was PBMCs. The TCR comes from a man at least 80 years old with head and neck cancer. The chain links TRBV7-2 to TRBJ1-3, with a tentative D call TRBD1 (5 bases). This CDR3 is CASSISGGASSGNTIYF. The CDR3 DNA sequence: TGTGCCAGCAGCATCAGCGGCGGGGCAAGCTCTGGAAACACCATATATTTT.